This TCR beta chain came from a study of T cells in Graves' hyperthyroidism and ophthalmopathy. Study conclusions and caveats: Separation of ophthalmopathy from stable hyperthyroidism was achieved by a 13 V-J model. Blood shared most expanded thyroid clonotypes above 0.001.

Worth noting for this clonotype: Its cognate antigen is unknown.

The CDR3 is made up of 14 amino acids. Per the germline V gene, CDR1 is SGHAT and CDR2 is FQNNGV. Trimming at V came to 3 bases and at J to 6 bases, leaving 5 bases not matched to a gene. Patients with ophthalmopathy all had a Clinical Activity Score of at least 3, a NOSPECS grade of at least 4 and duration under 3 months. Template material for amplifying TCR beta CDR3 regions consisted of RNA transcripts. TCR CDR3 underwent first-round RT-PCR with the HTBI primer set. Via MiXCR, TCRdb re-called the multiplex PCR reads, giving one row per CDR3 protein. The top ten hold 35% to 40% of the sample, which has some 300,000 distinct CDR3 sequences, approximately 18% seen once.

The clonotype was recovered from a man aged 45-60 years with Graves' ophthalmopathy. The V and J genes are TRBV11-2 and TRBJ2-7; 10 nucleotides agree with TRBD2. The sample comprised blood. CDR3 residues: CASSLSQREGEQYF. The CDR3, as DNA: TGTGCCAGCAGCTTGAGCCAGCGGGAGGGCGAGCAGTACTTC.